The 26 T cell receptor beta chains below all came from one sample that was sequenced in a study of blood T cell repertoires in COVID-19. The repertoire was sequenced with immunoSEQ multiplex PCR; TCRdb's copy has only in-frame clones and lacks some. The sample lists about 330,000 clones; 88% were seen once. Sequences were obtained from PBMCs or T cells enriched from blood (not recorded which). Receptor source: a young man who had recovered from COVID-19.

This clone was counted between two and nine times. The rearrangement joins TRBV27 to TRBJ1-6; D is perhaps TRBD1 (6 bases). This CDR3 spans 13 amino acids. Trimming stripped 8 bases from V and 10 bases from J, with 15 bases between. Germline CDR1 reads MNHEY; CDR2 reads SMNVEV (reference sequence). In DNA form, the CDR3 reads TGTGCCAGCGGGGGGGCTCCAAACTCACCCCTCCACTTT. It codes for CASGGAPNSPLHF.

In its sample, this clone was seen once. The chain combines TRBV6-5 with TRBJ1-2; D remains unclear. Deletions cut 0 bases from V and 7 bases from J, with 9 bases between. The germline V gene has CDR1 MNHEY and CDR2 SVGAGI. This CDR3 is built from 13 residues. CDR3 DNA sequence: TGTGCCAGCAGTTACTCGGAGAGGGTTGGCTACACCTTC. Protein: CASSYSERVGYTF.

The chain employs TRBV5-5 and TRBJ1-2; 8 nucleotides agree with TRBD1. In germline, CDR1 is SGHKS, CDR2 YYEKEE (reference sequence). Trimming at V came to 2 bases and at J to 10 bases, leaving 7 bases not matched to a gene. This CDR3 spans 13 amino acids. CDR3 sequence: CASSFTGGDVYTF. CDR3 nucleotides: TGTGCCAGCAGCTTCACAGGGGGAGATGTCTACACCTTC.

The chain joins TRBV7-7 to TRBJ2-3, with 7 bases lining up with TRBD1. The CDR3 extends over 14 amino acids. The V gene's germline CDR1 is SSHAT and CDR2 FNYEAQ (reference sequence). J gave up 4 bases and V 5 bases, and 6 bases lay outside the gene matches. The CDR3 here is CASSPGGWADTQYF. The CDR3 region has the DNA TGTGCCAGCAGCCCAGGGGGTTGGGCAGATACGCAGTATTTT.

As DNA, the CDR3 is TGTGCCAGCAGGCCGACCGGGACAGGGGGCCAGGAGCAGTACTTC. This codes for CASRPTGTGGQEQYF. This chain connects TRBV27 to TRBJ2-7; 12 nucleotides align to TRBD1. After removal of 6 bases from V and 7 bases from J, the junction contained 10 bases not matched to a gene. Germline V CDR1 and CDR2: MNHEY, SMNVEV (reference sequence). The CDR3 runs to 15 residues.

The genes are TRBV7-8 and TRBJ2-2; 8 nucleotides align to TRBD2. Germline-derived CDR1 and CDR2 are SGHVS and FQNEAQ. J was trimmed by 7 bases and V by 2 bases; bases with no gene match: 9. The CDR3 runs to 16 residues. CDR3 protein: CASSLSGGRVGGELFF. The DNA of the CDR3 is TGTGCCAGCAGCTTAAGCGGGGGAAGGGTTGGCGGGGAGCTGTTTTTT.

This clone was seen a single time. The chain links TRBV11-2 to TRBJ2-2, with TRBD1 matching 8 bases. CDR1 and CDR2 from the germline V gene are SGHAT and FQNNGV. The CDR3 length is 17 residues. J was trimmed by 0 bases and V by 3 bases; bases with no gene match: 6. The CDR3 DNA reads as TGTGCCAGCAGCTTTTCTTACAGGGGGGCGAACACCGGGGAGCTGTTTTTT. Its translation: CASSFSYRGANTGELFF.

This chain connects TRBV5-5 to TRBJ1-2, with D tentatively TRBD1 (6 bases). The CDR3 runs to 14 residues. V lost 4 bases and J lost 2, with 12 bases in between. Looked up from germline, CDR1 is SGHKS and CDR2 is YYEKEE (reference sequence). In DNA form, the CDR3 reads TGTGCCAGCAGCAACAATCAGGGGAACTATGGCTACACCTTC. This encodes CASSNNQGNYGYTF.

J is TRBJ2-1 and V is TRBV6-1; TRBD1 agrees at 7 bases. V was clipped by 3 bases and J by 4 bases; unmatched bases: 0. The CDR3 covers 13 residues. Germline loops: CDR1 MNHNS, CDR2 SASEGT. The CDR3 is CASSEDRYNEQFF. CDR3 sequence (DNA): TGTGCCAGCAGTGAGGACAGGTACAATGAGCAGTTCTTC.

The J gene is TRBJ2-5, the V gene TRBV18; the D gene is possibly TRBD1 (5 bases). The germline V and J ends were trimmed by 2 bases and 2 bases, with 9 bases remaining between them. Looked up from germline, CDR1 is KGHSH and CDR2 is LQKENI. The CDR3 has 14 residues. CDR3 loop: CASSPDDSQETQYF. CDR3 coding DNA: TGTGCCAGCTCACCAGACGACAGTCAAGAGACCCAGTACTTC.

This clone was seen a few times. The V gene is TRBV29-1, the J gene TRBJ1-2; TRBD1 aligns across 7 bases. The CDR3 length is 12 residues. After removal of 7 bases from V and 8 bases from J, the junction contained 10 bases not matched to a gene. Germline loops: CDR1 SQVTM, CDR2 ANQGSEA. The CDR3 loop reads CSGSTGPGGYTF. The CDR3 DNA is TGCAGCGGCTCGACAGGGCCAGGCGGCTACACCTTC.

The chain joins TRBV5-1 to TRBJ2-7; 8 positions agree with TRBD1. The trim removed 4 bases at V and 4 bases at J, leaving 7 bases unmatched. CDR3 size: 14 residues. CDR1 is SGHRS and CDR2 is YFSETQ in the germline V gene. CDR3 nucleotides: TGCGCCAGCAGCACAAGACAGGGGCCGTACGAGCAGTACTTC. Translated: CASSTRQGPYEQYF. The entire variable domain, with the rest obtained from reference TRBV5-1 and TRBJ2-7, is as follows: KAGVTQTPRYLIKTRGQQVTLSCSPISGHRSVSWYQQTPGQGLQFLFEYFSETQRNKGNFPGRFSGRQFSNSRSEMNVSTLELGDSALYLCASSTRQGPYEQYFGPGTRLTVT.

CDR3 region: CASSLSGSSDSPLHF. CDR3 coding DNA: TGCGCCAGCAGCTTGAGCGGCAGTTCGGACTCACCCCTCCACTTT. The V gene is TRBV5-1, the J gene TRBJ1-6; unclear D gene. The germline V gene has CDR1 SGHRS and CDR2 YFSETQ. V gave up 1 base and J gave up 10 bases, with 15 bases separating them. The length of the CDR3 is 15 residues.

This CDR3 is CASSQGLANTGELFF. CDR3 sequence (DNA): TGTGCCAGCAGCCAGGGACTAGCGAACACCGGGGAGCTGTTTTTT. The chain carries TRBV7-9 and TRBJ2-2, with 8 bases lining up with TRBD2. Looked up from germline, CDR1 is SEHNR and CDR2 is FQNEAQ (reference sequence). This CDR3 spans 15 amino acids. V lost 5 bases to trimming and J lost 0 bases; unmatched junction nucleotides: 2.

This clone was seen only once. This chain connects TRBV19 to TRBJ1-1, with D perhaps TRBD1 (6 bases). This CDR3 has 16 residues. Trimming removed 4 bases at V and 5 bases at J, with 20 bases between. Germline V CDR1 and CDR2: LNHDA, SQIVND (reference sequence). CDR3 loop: CASSTPIGGRGTEAFF. Written as DNA, the CDR3 is TGTGCCAGTAGTACCCCTATCGGGGGGCGGGGTACTGAAGCTTTCTTT.

This chain joins TRBV19 and TRBJ1-5; D is unresolved. The germline V gene encodes CDR1 LNHDA and CDR2 SQIVND (reference sequence). This CDR3 contains 15 residues. Trimming pared 0 bases from V and 0 bases from J, leaving 6 bases between. The CDR3 reads CASSIDRSSNQPQHF. Here the CDR3 DNA reads TGTGCCAGTAGTATAGATCGGAGTAGCAATCAGCCCCAGCATTTT.

The V gene is TRBV7-9, the J gene TRBJ2-3; 9 bases are shared with TRBD1. CDR3 size: 18 residues. Looked up from germline, CDR1 is SEHNR and CDR2 is FQNEAQ (reference sequence). The V segment lost 5 bases and the J segment 9 bases; nucleotides outside the gene matches: 21. DNA of the CDR3: TGTGCCAGCAGCCCGGGACAGGGAGGATACAATATGGCTTTGACGCAGTATTTT. As protein: CASSPGQGGYNMALTQYF.

V gene TRBV25-1 combines with J gene TRBJ2-1; no reliable D call. This CDR3 is 12 amino acids long. Per germline, CDR1 MGHDK and CDR2 SYGVNS. Trimming removed 3 bases from V and 3 bases from J, with 3 bases in between. The CDR3 DNA follows: TGTGCCAGCAGTGATTACTACAATGAGCAGTTCTTC. This encodes CASSDYYNEQFF.

The chain carries TRBV5-1 and TRBJ1-2, with D hard to call. The germline V gene has CDR1 SGHRS and CDR2 YFSETQ. V gave up 0 bases and J gave up 0 bases, with 15 bases separating them. The CDR3 length is 17 residues. In DNA form, the CDR3 reads TGCGCCAGCAGCTTGGGGGCCTGGGAGAAAGCTAACTATGGCTACACCTTC. Its protein product is CASSLGAWEKANYGYTF.

V and J are TRBV5-1 and TRBJ1-2; TRBD1 matches at 7 bases. The CDR3 consists of 15 residues. Germline values: CDR1 SGHRS, CDR2 YFSETQ. V was pared by 3 bases and J by 7 bases, with 12 bases of the junction left unmatched. The CDR3 here is CASSYGENSGGGYTF. The CDR3 DNA sequence: TGCGCCAGCAGCTACGGCGAGAACTCAGGGGGTGGCTACACCTTC.

J is TRBJ2-3 and V is TRBV21-1; the table calls TRBD1, which could not be checked here. TRBV21-1 is flagged as a pseudogene. CDR3 length equals 14 residues. The CDR3 spells CASSHNTSTDTQYF. For the CDR3, the DNA is TGTGCCAGCAGCCATAACACGAGCACAGATACGCAGTATTTT.

This rearrangement joins TRBV4-1 to TRBJ1-5, with D possibly TRBD1 on 6 matching bases. V was clipped by 4 bases and J by 6 bases, with 16 bases between them. Looked up from germline, CDR1 is MGHRA and CDR2 is YSYEKL. This CDR3 has 15 amino acids. The CDR3 bases are TGCGCCAGCAGCCGAGAAACAGGGTTCAGTCAGCCCCAGCATTTT. Amino acid sequence: CASSRETGFSQPQHF.

The CDR3 nucleotides are TGTGCCAGCAGCCGCCGTATGGAGGGAAATAATTCACCCCTCCACTTT. It encodes CASSRRMEGNNSPLHF. The V gene is TRBV5-6, the J gene TRBJ1-6; no definite D call. Deletions cut 4 bases from V and 5 bases from J, with 16 bases between. The germline V gene has CDR1 SGHDT and CDR2 YYEEEE. The CDR3 loop spans 16 amino acids.

The rearrangement links TRBV7-9 to TRBJ2-1; 7 bases agree with TRBD2. The germline V gene has CDR1 SEHNR and CDR2 FQNEAQ (reference sequence). This CDR3 has 14 amino acids. The J segment lost 3 bases and the V segment lost 5 bases, leaving 4 bases of the junction unmatched. DNA of the CDR3: TGTGCCAGCAGCCCCCGGGGGGACTACAATGAGCAGTTCTTC. Protein: CASSPRGDYNEQFF.

The chain couples TRBV16 to TRBJ2-2, with a weak D call TRBD2 (6 bases). Trimming removed 1 base at V and 7 bases at J, with 13 bases between. This CDR3 contains 15 residues. Per the germline V gene, CDR1 is KGHSY and CDR2 is FQNENV. CDR3 loop: CASSQLLSSGGELFF. The DNA for the CDR3 is TGTGCCAGCAGCCAATTACTTAGTAGCGGCGGGGAGCTGTTTTTT.

V is TRBV28 and J is TRBJ1-5; 8 bases are a match to TRBD1. Germline V gives CDR1 MDHEN, CDR2 SYDVKM. With V trimmed by 6 bases and J by 5 bases, 6 bases remained unmatched. This CDR3 spans 14 amino acids. The CDR3 sequence: CASSPGQGDQPQHF. CDR3 nucleotides: TGTGCCAGCAGCCCCGGACAGGGAGATCAGCCCCAGCATTTT.